This is a list of T cell receptor beta chains from one sample in a study of T cells in Graves' hyperthyroidism and ophthalmopathy. MiXCR, run by TCRdb on the multiplex PCR reads, gives a single entry per CDR3 protein. The table includes 270,000 or so distinct CDR3 sequences, 15% detected once. Material for sequencing was blood. The receptors shown here come from a woman aged 45-65 years with Graves' hyperthyroidism that later progressed to Graves' ophthalmopathy. The conserved cysteine and the conserved F or W are not part of the CDR3 here.

v_gene	j_gene	CDR3aa
TRBV6-1	TRBJ2-7	ASGTGRYEQY
TRBV5-1	TRBJ2-5	ASSPRRETQY
TRBV20-1	TRBJ2-7	SADRTGLDYEQY
TRBV20-1	TRBJ1-6	SAPPPMDVSYNSPLH
TRBV20-1	TRBJ1-5	SARDRRGHQPQH
TRBV28	TRBJ2-5	ASSLPLTGFETQY
TRBV5-1	TRBJ2-2	ASSLRAGSPGELF
TRBV7-2	TRBJ2-7	ASSTRTGGNYEQY
TRBV5-1	TRBJ2-1	ASSQGTGGNEQF
TRBV10-3	TRBJ2-5	AISDPQETQY
TRBV7-9	TRBJ2-1	ASSLGRGGNEQF
TRBV2	TRBJ1-1	ASRNSGTEAF
TRBV5-1	TRBJ2-5	ASSLGTGGETQY